A selection of T cell receptor beta chains follows, all from one sample in a study of blood T cells in healthy people across ages. From the 5' RACE reads, TCRdb called clonotypes with MiXCR, one entry per CDR3 protein. The data contain about 810,000 distinct CDR3 sequences, around 36% of them singletons. Sequencing used blood. These receptor sequences come from a man between 18 and 29 years old in good health. The CDR3 runs from the conserved cysteine through the conserved F or W. D genes are given only for firm matches. A row's size may be missing; if present it is once, few, many or a size class.

size	V	D	J	CDR3	DNA
NA	TRBV7-2	NA	TRBJ1-2	CASSLDVGGNYGYTF	TGTGCCAGCAGCTTAGATGTCGGGGGGAACTATGGCTACACCTTC
NA	TRBV20-1	NA	TRBJ1-6	CSARAPDSSYNSPLHF	TGCAGTGCTAGAGCCCCGGATAGCTCCTATAATTCACCCCTCCACTTT
NA	TRBV27	TRBD1	TRBJ1-1	CASKPTGVGTEAFF	TGTGCCAGCAAACCGACAGGGGTCGGAACTGAAGCTTTCTTT
many	TRBV5-1	TRBD2	TRBJ2-3	CASSPTSGGDTQYF	TGCGCCAGCAGCCCAACTAGCGGCGGAGATACGCAGTATTTT
NA	TRBV3-1	TRBD1	TRBJ2-2	CASSRDRGGTGELFF	TGTGCCAGCAGCCGTGACAGGGGCGGCACCGGGGAGCTGTTTTTT
NA	TRBV27	TRBD2	TRBJ2-5	CASSSSGGSKTQYF	TGTGCCAGCAGTTCCAGCGGGGGATCAAAGACCCAGTACTTC
few	TRBV6-1	NA	TRBJ1-2	CASSERVFIYGYTF	TGTGCCAGCAGTGAAAGGGTTTTTATCTATGGCTACACCTTC
many	TRBV3-1	NA	TRBJ1-2	CASSQDYSDNYGYTF	TGTGCCAGCAGCCAAGACTACAGTGATAACTATGGCTACACCTTC
NA	TRBV7-2	NA	TRBJ1-2	CASSFPGRGNYGYTF	TGTGCCAGCAGCTTCCCAGGTCGGGGCAACTATGGCTACACCTTC
few	TRBV27	NA	TRBJ1-5	CASSGTRNQPQHF	TGTGCCAGCAGTGGGACAAGAAATCAGCCCCAGCATTTT
NA	TRBV14	TRBD1	TRBJ2-5	CASSRFDRDQETQYF	TGTGCCAGCAGCCGCTTCGACAGGGACCAAGAGACCCAGTACTTC
NA	TRBV28	NA	TRBJ2-1	CASSKGQLLNEQFF	TGTGCCAGCAGTAAGGGACAACTCCTCAATGAGCAGTTCTTC
NA	TRBV29-1	NA	TRBJ1-5	CSATIAGNQPQHF	TGCAGCGCTACGATAGCGGGGAATCAGCCCCAGCATTTT
few	TRBV29-1	NA	TRBJ2-5	CSVAGGGLETQYF	TGCAGCGTTGCAGGGGGGGGGCTTGAGACCCAGTACTTC
NA	TRBV20-1	NA	TRBJ1-1	CSALLRGFF	TGCAGTGCGCTGCTCAGGGGTTTCTTT
many	TRBV11-2	NA	TRBJ2-1	CASSYRDQWANEQFF	TGTGCCAGCAGCTACCGGGACCAGTGGGCCAATGAGCAGTTCTTC
NA	TRBV29-1	TRBD2	TRBJ2-7	CSVVGAGGHSYNEQYF	TGCAGCGTTGTGGGGGCGGGGGGGCACTCCTACAATGAGCAGTACTTC
NA	TRBV7-2	NA	TRBJ2-3	CASSTNGDTQYF	TGTGCCAGCAGCACGAACGGGGATACGCAGTATTTT
NA	TRBV20-1	NA	TRBJ1-5	CSARDPRDGRRGPQHF	TGCAGTGCTAGAGACCCCAGGGACGGGCGGAGGGGGCCCCAGCATTTT
NA	TRBV4-1	NA	TRBJ2-7	CASSQGLLRYEQYF	TGCGCCAGCAGCCAGGGACTCCTACGCTACGAGCAGTACTTC
NA	TRBV7-2	NA	TRBJ2-7	CASRNNEQYF	TGTGCCAGCAGGAACAATGAGCAGTACTTC
NA	TRBV11-2	NA	TRBJ2-7	CASSPYGTPRGEQYF	TGTGCCAGCAGCCCATACGGGACACCCCGGGGTGAGCAGTACTTC
NA	TRBV18	TRBD2	TRBJ2-2	CASSPQTSGRTGELFF	TGTGCCAGCTCACCCCAGACTAGCGGGAGGACCGGGGAGCTGTTTTTT
NA	TRBV4-1	NA	TRBJ2-7	CASSQDPSSSHNEQYF	TGCGCCAGCAGCCAAGATCCCTCTAGCTCCCACAATGAGCAGTACTTC
few	TRBV12-3/TRBV12-4	TRBD1	TRBJ1-5	CASRPSRDRGDEPQHF	TGTGCCAGCAGACCGTCCCGGGACAGGGGGGACGAGCCCCAGCATTTT
NA	TRBV5-1	NA	TRBJ1-4	CASSLLVGHNEKLFF	TGCGCCAGCAGCTTGTTAGTGGGGCACAATGAAAAACTGTTTTTT
NA	TRBV6-1	NA	TRBJ2-5	CASSETRRSQYF	TGTGCCAGCAGTGAAACCCGAAGATCCCAGTACTTC
NA	TRBV29-1	NA	TRBJ2-3	CSVEPNTDTQYF	TGCAGCGTTGAACCGAACACAGATACGCAGTATTTT
NA	TRBV12-3/TRBV12-4	NA	TRBJ1-2	CASSPAGDPYGYTF	TGTGCCAGCAGTCCCGCAGGGGACCCATATGGCTACACCTTC
NA	TRBV7-2	NA	TRBJ1-1	CASSLYAAAFF	TGTGCCAGCAGCTTATATGCGGCAGCTTTCTTT
NA	TRBV19	NA	TRBJ1-1	CASSIIATNTEAFF	TGTGCCAGTAGTATAATCGCTACGAACACTGAAGCTTTCTTT
many	TRBV12-3/TRBV12-4	TRBD1	TRBJ2-5	CASSSDRGEETQYF	TGTGCCAGCAGTTCGGACAGGGGGGAAGAGACCCAGTACTTC
few	TRBV12-3/TRBV12-4	NA	TRBJ2-1	CASSPLGGNEQFF	TGTGCCAGCAGCCCCCTGGGGGGTAATGAGCAGTTCTTC
few	TRBV10-3	TRBD2	TRBJ2-3	CAISAFLAGASTDTQYF	TGTGCCATCAGTGCCTTCCTAGCGGGGGCCTCCACAGATACGCAGTATTTT
many	TRBV7-2	NA	TRBJ2-7	CASSWNPSYEQYF	TGTGCCAGCAGCTGGAACCCATCCTACGAGCAGTACTTC
many	TRBV20-1	NA	TRBJ1-5	CSASSGPSNQPQHF	TGCAGTGCTAGTTCGGGGCCTAGCAATCAGCCCCAGCATTTT
NA	TRBV5-6	TRBD1	TRBJ2-7	CASRLTGTGAHEQYF	TGCGCCAGCAGATTGACCGGGACAGGGGCCCACGAGCAGTACTTC
NA	TRBV5-1	NA	TRBJ1-2	CASSLGSGTGYTF	TGCGCCAGCAGCTTGGGATCCGGGACCGGCTACACCTTC
NA	TRBV7-2	TRBD2	TRBJ2-7	CASSPRPSGGSSYNEQYF	TGTGCCAGCAGCCCAAGGCCTAGCGGGGGCAGCTCCTACAATGAGCAGTACTTC
few	TRBV6-2/TRBV6-3	TRBD2	TRBJ2-5	CASSSVGLVEETQYF	TGTGCCAGCAGTTCGGTCGGACTAGTCGAAGAGACCCAGTACTTC
NA	TRBV20-1	NA	TRBJ1-1	CSARLAGPGFDTEAFF	TGCAGTGCTAGGCTGGCAGGGCCGGGCTTCGACACTGAAGCTTTCTTT
many	TRBV12-3/TRBV12-4	TRBD2	TRBJ2-3	CASSPRLAGDTDTQYF	TGTGCCAGCAGTCCCCGACTAGCGGGGGACACAGATACGCAGTATTTT